The source of this TCR beta chain is a study of post-analysis software for immune sequencing data. The overall study: The study covered relapsing-remitting, secondary progressive and progressive-relapsing courses of multiple sclerosis.

This clonotype appeared a few times. Its target is unknown. Notes on the study in general: Comparison with controls showed significantly lower normalized Chao1 diversity in multiple sclerosis patients. Patients carried several TRBV segments more frequently than controls did, and TRBV5-6, TRBV5-1 and TRBV20-1 were among them.

The library was made from cDNA and included unique molecular identifiers. A single record per CDR3 protein comes from TCRdb applying MiXCR to the PCR reads. The table lists more than 500,000 distinct CDR3 sequences, under 40% of them singletons. Unmatched junction bases numbered 7, after V lost 4 bases and J lost 4 bases. Germline CDR1 is SGHDT and CDR2 is YYEEEE. This CDR3 spans 15 amino acids. The chain combines TRBV5-6 with TRBJ2-1, with 8 bases fitting TRBD1. The specimen was blood. The source is a girl aged 2-17 years with multiple sclerosis. DNA of the CDR3: TGTGCCAGCAGCCCGACAGGGGTTTTTTACAATGAGCAGTTCTTC. This sequence encodes CASSPTGVFYNEQFF.